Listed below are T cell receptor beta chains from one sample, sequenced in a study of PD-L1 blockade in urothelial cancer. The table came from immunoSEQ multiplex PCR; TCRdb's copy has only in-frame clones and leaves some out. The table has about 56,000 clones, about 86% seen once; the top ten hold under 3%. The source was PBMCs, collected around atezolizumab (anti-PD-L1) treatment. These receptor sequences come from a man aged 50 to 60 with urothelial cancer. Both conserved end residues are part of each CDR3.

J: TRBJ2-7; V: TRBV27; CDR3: CASSPLSPGEQYF
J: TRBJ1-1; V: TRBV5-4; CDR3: CASSLPQGREAFF
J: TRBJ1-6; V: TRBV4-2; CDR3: CASSQGMRSSYNSPLHF
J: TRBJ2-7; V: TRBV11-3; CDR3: CAGSLGTSGVYEQYF
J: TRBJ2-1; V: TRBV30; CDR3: CAWSPLAGDYEQFF
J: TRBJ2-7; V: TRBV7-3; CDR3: CASSMNTGGEQYF
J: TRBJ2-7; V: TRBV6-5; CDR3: CATRAGDRGFREQYF
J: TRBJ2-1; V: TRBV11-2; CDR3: CASSPTSGFYNEQFF
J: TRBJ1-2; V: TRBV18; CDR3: CASYAGTGNGYTF
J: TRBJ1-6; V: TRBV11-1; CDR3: CASSPRAGAVYNSPLHF
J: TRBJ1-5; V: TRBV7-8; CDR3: CASSLRDRVGTVNQPQHF
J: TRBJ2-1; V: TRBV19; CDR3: CASSMGGTGYNEQFF
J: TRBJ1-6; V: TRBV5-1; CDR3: CASSLGTGNSPLHF
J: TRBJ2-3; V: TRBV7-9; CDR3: CASSLLPGGYDTQYF
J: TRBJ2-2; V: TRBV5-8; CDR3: CASRFHTGLKNTGELFF
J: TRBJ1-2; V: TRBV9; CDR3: CASSAQGGYGYTF
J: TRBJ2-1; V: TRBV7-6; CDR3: CASSLKLPYNEQFF
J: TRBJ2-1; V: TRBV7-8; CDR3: CASSFKFAGGPGEQFF
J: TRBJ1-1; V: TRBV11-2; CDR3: CASSFRPVGGTEAFF
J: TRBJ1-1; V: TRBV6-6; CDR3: CASSTTENTEAFF
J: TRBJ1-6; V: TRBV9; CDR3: CASSPGQDSSPLHF
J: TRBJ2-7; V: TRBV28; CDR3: CASSLLGGGKYF
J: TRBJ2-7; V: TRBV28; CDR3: CASSFFSGSYEQYF